This is a list of T cell receptor beta chains from one sample in a study of T cell repertoires and HLA-DP antigens. Produced via immunoSEQ multiplex PCR; TCRdb's table is partial and in-frame only. The table lists about 120,000 clones, 80% to 95% of them singletons, with less than 0.35% in the top ten. Their antigens remain unidentified. The sequenced sample was CD4+ T cells from PBMCs. The receptors originated from a woman between 18 and 30 years old in good health and CMV-seronegative. The CDR3 runs from the conserved cysteine through the conserved F or W. Fields, in order: CDR3 protein, clone size, J gene, V gene. Clone size is given for some rows only: seen once, a few or many times, or a class if the clone is expanded.

CDR3 protein: CASRRAEYQETQYF; clone size: once; J gene: TRBJ2-5; V gene: TRBV2
CDR3 protein: CASSLGLGEGLQTQYF; clone size: -; J gene: TRBJ2-5; V gene: TRBV7-9
CDR3 protein: CAISEGRSSGANVLTF; clone size: -; J gene: TRBJ2-6; V gene: TRBV10-3
CDR3 protein: CASSFPAGQPQHF; clone size: -; J gene: TRBJ1-5; V gene: TRBV19
CDR3 protein: CATMNAARANEQYF; clone size: -; J gene: TRBJ2-7; V gene: TRBV19
CDR3 protein: CASSPGLAGAPYNEQFF; clone size: -; J gene: TRBJ2-1; V gene: TRBV4-1
CDR3 protein: CASILEGGTEAFF; clone size: -; J gene: TRBJ1-1; V gene: TRBV2
CDR3 protein: CASSYYQGPGANVLTF; clone size: once; J gene: TRBJ2-6; V gene: TRBV6-6
CDR3 protein: CASSPLQGAYNGELFF; clone size: -; J gene: TRBJ2-2; V gene: TRBV18
CDR3 protein: CSARDSLNQPQHF; clone size: -; J gene: TRBJ1-5; V gene: TRBV29-1
CDR3 protein: CASSPSGPQAQHF; clone size: few; J gene: TRBJ1-5; V gene: TRBV28
CDR3 protein: CASSFSRGATFYGYTF; clone size: -; J gene: TRBJ1-2; V gene: TRBV27
CDR3 protein: CASSFSLTGGELFF; clone size: -; J gene: TRBJ2-2; V gene: TRBV7-2
CDR3 protein: CASSLVGYDTQYF; clone size: -; J gene: TRBJ2-3; V gene: TRBV5-6
CDR3 protein: CATVGNTIYF; clone size: -; J gene: TRBJ1-3; V gene: TRBV6-6
CDR3 protein: CASRLQGSTDTQYF; clone size: once; J gene: TRBJ2-3; V gene: TRBV7-9
CDR3 protein: CTSRNLSQNF; clone size: -; J gene: TRBJ1-5; V gene: TRBV1
CDR3 protein: CASRSVQINTGELFF; clone size: -; J gene: TRBJ2-2; V gene: TRBV19